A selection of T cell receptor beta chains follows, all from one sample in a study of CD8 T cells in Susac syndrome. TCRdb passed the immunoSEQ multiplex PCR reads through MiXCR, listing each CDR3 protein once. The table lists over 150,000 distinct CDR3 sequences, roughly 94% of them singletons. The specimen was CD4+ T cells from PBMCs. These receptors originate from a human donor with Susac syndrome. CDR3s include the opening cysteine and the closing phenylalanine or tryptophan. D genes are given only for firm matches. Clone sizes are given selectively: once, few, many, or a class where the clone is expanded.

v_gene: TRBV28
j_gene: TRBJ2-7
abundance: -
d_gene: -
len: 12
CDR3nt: TGTGCCAGTTCCCGGGACACCTACGAGCAGTACTTC
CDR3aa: CASSRDTYEQYF

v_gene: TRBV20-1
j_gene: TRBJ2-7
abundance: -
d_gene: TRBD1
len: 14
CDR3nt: TGCAGTGCTAAATCCGGGACAGGGGTCTACGAGCAGTACTTC
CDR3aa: CSAKSGTGVYEQYF

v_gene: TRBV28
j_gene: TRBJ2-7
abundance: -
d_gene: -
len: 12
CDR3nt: TGTGCCAGCAGCCACAGGTGGTACGAGCAGTACTTC
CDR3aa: CASSHRWYEQYF

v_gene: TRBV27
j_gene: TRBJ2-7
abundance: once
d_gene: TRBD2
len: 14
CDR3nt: TGTGCCAGCAGATGGACTAGCGGGGCGTACGAGCAGTACTTC
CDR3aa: CASRWTSGAYEQYF

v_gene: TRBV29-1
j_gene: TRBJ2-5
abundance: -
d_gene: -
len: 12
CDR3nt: TGCAGCGTGAGGGACGGCCAAGAGACCCAGTACTTC
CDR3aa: CSVRDGQETQYF

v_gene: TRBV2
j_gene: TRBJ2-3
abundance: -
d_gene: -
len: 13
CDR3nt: TGTGCCAGCTCGGAGGGGGCAAAAGATACGCAGTATTTT
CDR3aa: CASSEGAKDTQYF

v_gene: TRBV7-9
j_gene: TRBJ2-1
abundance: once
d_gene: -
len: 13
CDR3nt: TGTGCCAGCAGCTTGCTTACTGAAACCGAGCAGTTCTTC
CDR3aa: CASSLLTETEQFF

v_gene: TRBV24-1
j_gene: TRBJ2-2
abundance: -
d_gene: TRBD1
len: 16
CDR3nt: TGTGCCACCAGTGATCTGACAGGGTCAAAATACGGGGAGCTGTTTTTT
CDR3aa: CATSDLTGSKYGELFF

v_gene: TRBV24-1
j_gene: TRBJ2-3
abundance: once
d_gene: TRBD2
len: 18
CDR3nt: TGTGCCACCAGTGATTTAGAGGCTAGCGGAGCGACCACAGATACGCAGTATTTT
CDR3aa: CATSDLEASGATTDTQYF

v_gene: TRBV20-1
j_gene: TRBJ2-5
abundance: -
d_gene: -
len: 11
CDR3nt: TGCAGTGCCCTGTTAGGAGAGACCCAGTACTTC
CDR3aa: CSALLGETQYF

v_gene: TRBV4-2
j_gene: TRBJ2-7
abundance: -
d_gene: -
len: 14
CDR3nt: TGTGCCAGCAGCCAAGACCCCGGGGTCTACGAGCAGTACTTC
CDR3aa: CASSQDPGVYEQYF

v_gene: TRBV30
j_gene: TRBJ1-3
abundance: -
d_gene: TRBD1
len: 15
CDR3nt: TGTGCCTGGAGCGGCGAAGGGGGCACTGGAAACACCATATATTTT
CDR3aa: CAWSGEGGTGNTIYF

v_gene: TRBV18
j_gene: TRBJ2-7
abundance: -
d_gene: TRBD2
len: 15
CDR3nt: TGTGCCAGCTCACCAGTAATAGCGGGAGTGAAGGAGCAGTACTTC
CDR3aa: CASSPVIAGVKEQYF

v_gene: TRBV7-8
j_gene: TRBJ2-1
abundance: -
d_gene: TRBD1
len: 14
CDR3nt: TGTGCCAGCAGCTATCGGACAGGACTGGATGAGCAGTTCTTC
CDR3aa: CASSYRTGLDEQFF

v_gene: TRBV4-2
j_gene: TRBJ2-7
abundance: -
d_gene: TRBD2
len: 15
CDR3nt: TGTGCCAGCAGCCAAGAGGCTAGCGGGTCCTACGAGCAGTACTTC
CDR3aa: CASSQEASGSYEQYF

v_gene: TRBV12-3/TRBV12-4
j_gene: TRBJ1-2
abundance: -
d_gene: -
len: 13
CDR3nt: TGTGCCAGCTACCTTGGAGGGGGCTATGGCTACACCTTC
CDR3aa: CASYLGGGYGYTF

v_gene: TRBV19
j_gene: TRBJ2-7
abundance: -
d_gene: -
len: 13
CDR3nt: TGTGCCAGTAGTACCCGCCGCATGAACGAGCAGTACTTC
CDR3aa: CASSTRRMNEQYF

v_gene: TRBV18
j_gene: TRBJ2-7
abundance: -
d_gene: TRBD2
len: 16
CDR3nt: TGTGCCAGCTCACCCCCAGCGGGAGGTACACGTTACGAGCAGTACTTC
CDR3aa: CASSPPAGGTRYEQYF

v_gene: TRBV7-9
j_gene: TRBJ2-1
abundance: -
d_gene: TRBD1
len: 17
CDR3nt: TGTGCCAGCAGCCAGTACCCCCGGCAGGGGGCCTACAATGAGCAGTTCTTC
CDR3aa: CASSQYPRQGAYNEQFF

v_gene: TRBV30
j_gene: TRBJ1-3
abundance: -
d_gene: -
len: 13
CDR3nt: TGTGCCTGGCGAACCGAGGTGGGAAACACCATATATTTT
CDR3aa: CAWRTEVGNTIYF

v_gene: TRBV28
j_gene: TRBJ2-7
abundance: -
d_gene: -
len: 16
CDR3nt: TGTGCCAGCAGTTTATCCGGGGGCCTAAGCTCCTACGAGCAGTACTTC
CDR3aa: CASSLSGGLSSYEQYF

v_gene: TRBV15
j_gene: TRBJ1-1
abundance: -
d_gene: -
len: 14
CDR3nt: TGTGCCACCAGCGGGGGGTGGAGGAACACTGAAGCTTTCTTT
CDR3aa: CATSGGWRNTEAFF

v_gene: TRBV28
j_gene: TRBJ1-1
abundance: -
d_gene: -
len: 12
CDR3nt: TGTGCCAGCAGTAAATCGTGCCCCGTTGCTTTCTTT
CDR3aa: CASSKSCPVAFF

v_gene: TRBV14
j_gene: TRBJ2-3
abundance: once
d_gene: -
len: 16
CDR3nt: TGTGCCAGCAGCGTCTTAGGGGCGGCTCGCACAGATACGCAGTATTTT
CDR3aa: CASSVLGAARTDTQYF

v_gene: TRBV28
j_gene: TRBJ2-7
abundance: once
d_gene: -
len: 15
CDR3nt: TGTGCCAGCGGGTCATGGACGGGATCCCCCTACGAGCAGTACTTC
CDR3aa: CASGSWTGSPYEQYF

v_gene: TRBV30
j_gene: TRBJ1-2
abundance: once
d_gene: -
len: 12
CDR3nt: TGTGCCTGGAGTTCTCGGGGGGACGGCTACACCTTC
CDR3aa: CAWSSRGDGYTF

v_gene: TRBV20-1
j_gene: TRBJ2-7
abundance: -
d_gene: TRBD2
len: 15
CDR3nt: TGCAGTGCTAGCGAGACAGCGGGAGCACAAGACGAGCAGTACTTC
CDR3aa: CSASETAGAQDEQYF

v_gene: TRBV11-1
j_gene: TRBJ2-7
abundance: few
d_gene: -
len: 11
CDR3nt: TGTGCCAGCAGCCCCTCCGACGAGCAGTACTTC
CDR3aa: CASSPSDEQYF

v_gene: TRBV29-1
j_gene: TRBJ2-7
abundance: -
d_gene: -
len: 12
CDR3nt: TGCAGCGCCAGAGGAGTAGTTGACGAGCAGTACTTC
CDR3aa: CSARGVVDEQYF

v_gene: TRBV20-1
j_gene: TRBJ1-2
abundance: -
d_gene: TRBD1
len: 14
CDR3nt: TGCAGTGCTACCACAGGGGCGTTCGGCTATGGCTACACCTTC
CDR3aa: CSATTGAFGYGYTF

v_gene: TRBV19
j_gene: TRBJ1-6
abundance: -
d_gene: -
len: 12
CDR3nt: TGTGCCAGTAGCGAGAATAATTCACCCCTCCACTTT
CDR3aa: CASSENNSPLHF

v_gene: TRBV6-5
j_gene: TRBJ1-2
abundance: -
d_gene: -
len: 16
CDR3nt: TGTGCCAGCAGTTACTACCCGGGACGGCGTGGCTATGGCTACACCTTC
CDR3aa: CASSYYPGRRGYGYTF

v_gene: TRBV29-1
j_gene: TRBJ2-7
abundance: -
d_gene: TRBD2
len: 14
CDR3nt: TGCAGCGTTGAGAAGGGTAGCGGGGGCTACGAGCAGTACTTC
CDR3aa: CSVEKGSGGYEQYF

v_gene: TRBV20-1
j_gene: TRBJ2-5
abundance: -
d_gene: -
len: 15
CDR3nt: TGCAGTGCTAGAGCCCCGTGGGACTCTGGGGAGACCCAGTACTTC
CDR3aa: CSARAPWDSGETQYF

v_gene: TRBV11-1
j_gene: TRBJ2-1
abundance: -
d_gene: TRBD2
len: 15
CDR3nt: TGTGCCAGCAGCCCCGCCCGACTAGCAGCAAATGAGCAGTTCTTC
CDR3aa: CASSPARLAANEQFF

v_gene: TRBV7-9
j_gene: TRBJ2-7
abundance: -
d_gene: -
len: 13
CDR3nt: TGTGCCAGCAGCTTAGGAGGACTTTCCGAGCAGTACTTC
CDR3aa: CASSLGGLSEQYF

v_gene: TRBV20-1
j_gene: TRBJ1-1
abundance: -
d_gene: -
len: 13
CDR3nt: TGCAGTGCTAGTGTGGGGGGTTGGGGTGAAGCTTTCTTT
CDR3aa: CSASVGGWGEAFF

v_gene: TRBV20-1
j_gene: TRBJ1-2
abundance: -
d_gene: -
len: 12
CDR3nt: TGCAGTGCTAGAGCTGTGGGCTCTAGCTACACCTTC
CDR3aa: CSARAVGSSYTF

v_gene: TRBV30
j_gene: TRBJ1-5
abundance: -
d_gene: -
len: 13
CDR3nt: TGTGCCTGGAGTGGGGGGGCGGATCAGCCCCAGCATTTT
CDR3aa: CAWSGGADQPQHF

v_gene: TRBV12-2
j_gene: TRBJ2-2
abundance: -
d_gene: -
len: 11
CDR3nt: TGTGCAAGTCCCTTTTCCGGGGAGCTGTTTTTT
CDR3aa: CASPFSGELFF

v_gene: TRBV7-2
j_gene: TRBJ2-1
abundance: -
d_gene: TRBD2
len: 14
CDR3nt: TGTGCCAGCAGCTTAACTAGCGGACCCCATGAGCAGTTCTTC
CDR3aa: CASSLTSGPHEQFF

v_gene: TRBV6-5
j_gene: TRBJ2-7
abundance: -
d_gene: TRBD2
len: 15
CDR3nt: TGTGCCAGCAGACCAACCTTCGCGGGAGGGAACGAGCAGTACTTC
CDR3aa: CASRPTFAGGNEQYF

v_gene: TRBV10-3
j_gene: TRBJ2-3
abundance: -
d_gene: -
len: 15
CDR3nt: TGTGCCATCAGTCCCCGGGGGGCCCCCACAGATACGCAGTATTTT
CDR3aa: CAISPRGAPTDTQYF

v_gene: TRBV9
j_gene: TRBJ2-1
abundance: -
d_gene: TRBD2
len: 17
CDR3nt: TGTGCCAGCAGCTTCCGTGAGCGGGGGGCTCCTTACCATGAGCAGTTCTTC
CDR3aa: CASSFRERGAPYHEQFF

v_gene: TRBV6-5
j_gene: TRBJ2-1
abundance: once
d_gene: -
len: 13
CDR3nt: TGTGCCAGCAGCCGACAGGTCTACAATGAGCAGTTCTTC
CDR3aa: CASSRQVYNEQFF

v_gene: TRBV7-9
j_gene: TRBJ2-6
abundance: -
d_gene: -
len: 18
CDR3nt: TGTGCCAGCAGCTTAGGGGACGGAGGCCTCTCTGGGGCCAACGTCCTGACTTTC
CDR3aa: CASSLGDGGLSGANVLTF

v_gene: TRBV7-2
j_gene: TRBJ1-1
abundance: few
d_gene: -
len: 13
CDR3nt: TGTGCCAGCAGCTCAGACCGGAACACTGAAGCTTTCTTT
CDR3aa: CASSSDRNTEAFF

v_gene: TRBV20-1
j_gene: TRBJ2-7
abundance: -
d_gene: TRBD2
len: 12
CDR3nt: TGCAGTTGCGGACTAGCGGCCTACGAGCAGTACTTC
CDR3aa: CSCGLAAYEQYF

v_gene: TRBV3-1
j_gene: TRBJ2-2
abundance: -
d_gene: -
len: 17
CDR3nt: TGTGCCAGCAGCCAAGTTGTCGTGGGACGGCTCACCGGGGAGCTGTTTTTT
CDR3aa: CASSQVVVGRLTGELFF

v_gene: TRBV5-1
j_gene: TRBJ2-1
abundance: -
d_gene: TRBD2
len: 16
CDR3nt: TGCGCCAGCAGCTTGGGAACTAGCGGGGGAATGAATGAGCAGTTCTTC
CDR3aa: CASSLGTSGGMNEQFF

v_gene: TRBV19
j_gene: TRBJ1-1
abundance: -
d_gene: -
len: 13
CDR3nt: TGTGCCAGTAGTGCAGCAATGAACACTGAAGCTTTCTTT
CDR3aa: CASSAAMNTEAFF

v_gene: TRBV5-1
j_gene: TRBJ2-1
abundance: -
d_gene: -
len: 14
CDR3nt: TGCGCCAGCAGCTGGGGGGTTTCTGGCAATGAGCAGTTCTTC
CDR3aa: CASSWGVSGNEQFF